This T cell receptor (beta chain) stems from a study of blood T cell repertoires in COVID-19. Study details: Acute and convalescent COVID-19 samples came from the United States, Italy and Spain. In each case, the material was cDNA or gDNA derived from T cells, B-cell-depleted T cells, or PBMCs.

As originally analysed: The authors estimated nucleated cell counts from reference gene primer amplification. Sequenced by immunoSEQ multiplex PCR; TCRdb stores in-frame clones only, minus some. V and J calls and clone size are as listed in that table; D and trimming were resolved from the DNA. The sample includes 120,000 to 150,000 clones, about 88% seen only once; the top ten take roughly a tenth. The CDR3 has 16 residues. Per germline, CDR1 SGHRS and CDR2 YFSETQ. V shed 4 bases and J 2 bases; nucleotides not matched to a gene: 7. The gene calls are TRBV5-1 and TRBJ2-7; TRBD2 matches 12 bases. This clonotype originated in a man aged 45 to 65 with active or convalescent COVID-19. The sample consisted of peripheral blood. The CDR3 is CASSQASGRGAYEQYF. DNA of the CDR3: TGCGCCAGCAGCCAAGCTAGCGGGAGGGGAGCCTACGAGCAGTACTTC.